The rows below give T cell receptor beta chains drawn from one sample of a study of T cell responses to AZD1222 COVID-19 vaccine. The assay was immunoSEQ multiplex PCR, and TCRdb's table has in-frame clones only and misses some. The sample has 100,000 to 150,000 clones; around 84% are singletons. The sample here was peripheral blood, taken 28 days after the second AZD1222 dose. These receptors came from an adult who received the AZD1222 COVID-19 vaccine. Each CDR3 is given with its conserved first and last residue. D genes are given only for firm matches. Clone size appears in some rows only: once, few, many, or a class for an expanded clone.

cdr3_aa	cdr3_nt	d_call	clone_size	v_call	cdr3_length	j_call
CASSLDRGPYGYTF	TGTGCCAGCAGTCTGGACAGGGGGCCGTATGGCTACACCTTC	TRBD1	NA	TRBV2	14	TRBJ1-2
CASSETSGGSYNEQFF	TGTGCCAGCAGTGAGACTAGCGGGGGTTCCTACAATGAGCAGTTCTTC	TRBD2	NA	TRBV2	16	TRBJ2-1
CASSVASGVTEAFF	TGTGCCAGCAGCGTAGCCTCAGGCGTTACTGAAGCTTTCTTT	NA	NA	TRBV9	14	TRBJ1-1
CASSRGTDRAYEQYF	TGTGCCAGCAGCAGGGGGACGGACAGGGCGTACGAGCAGTACTTC	TRBD1	NA	TRBV7-2	15	TRBJ2-7
CATTGGSGRGNEQFF	TGTGCCACCACAGGGGGTAGCGGGAGAGGTAATGAGCAGTTCTTC	NA	NA	TRBV11-1	15	TRBJ2-1
CASSGRDSRSGELFF	TGTGCCAGCAGTGGCCGGGACAGTCGGAGCGGGGAGCTGTTTTTT	TRBD1	NA	TRBV2	15	TRBJ2-2
CASTSGYEQYF	TGTGCCAGCACGTCGGGGTACGAGCAGTACTTC	NA	once	TRBV12-3/TRBV12-4	11	TRBJ2-7
CASSRKDRGTDTQYF	TGTGCCAGCAGCCGAAAGGACAGGGGCACAGATACGCAGTATTTT	TRBD1	NA	TRBV27	15	TRBJ2-3
CAWSSAGGAIDTQYF	TGTGCCTGGAGTTCAGCGGGAGGCGCAATAGATACGCAGTATTTT	TRBD2	NA	TRBV30	15	TRBJ2-3
CASSEGGGWNQPQHF	TGTGCCAGCAGTGAAGGCGGGGGCTGGAATCAGCCCCAGCATTTT	NA	NA	TRBV6-1	15	TRBJ1-5
CASSSQGQVLYEQYF	TGTGCCAGCAGTTCACAGGGACAGGTCCTTTACGAGCAGTACTTC	TRBD1	few	TRBV6-2/TRBV6-3	15	TRBJ2-7
CASSYSTSGLYNEQFF	TGTGCCAGCAGTTACTCTACTAGCGGGTTGTACAATGAGCAGTTCTTC	TRBD2	NA	TRBV6-5	16	TRBJ2-1
CASSSGTGGREQYF	TGTGCCAGCAGTTCCGGGACAGGGGGTAGGGAGCAGTACTTC	TRBD1	NA	TRBV28	14	TRBJ2-7
CATKTGDQETQYF	TGTGCCACCAAGACAGGGGATCAAGAGACCCAGTACTTC	TRBD1	NA	TRBV10-3	13	TRBJ2-5
CASSLGQDNEKLFF	TGCGCCAGCAGCCTGGGACAGGATAATGAAAAACTGTTTTTT	TRBD1	NA	TRBV5-1	14	TRBJ1-4
CAISESGALNNSPLHF	TGTGCCATCAGTGAGTCGGGCGCCCTTAATAATTCACCCCTCCACTTT	NA	NA	TRBV10-3	16	TRBJ1-6
CASSPRQASGNTIYF	TGTGCCAGCAGCCCCCGACAGGCATCTGGAAACACCATATATTTT	NA	NA	TRBV9	15	TRBJ1-3
CASSMTQGPYGYTF	TGTGCCAGCAGCATGACCCAGGGACCCTATGGCTACACCTTC	NA	NA	TRBV7-9	14	TRBJ1-2
CASSLGRGLYEQYF	TGTGCCAGTAGTTTGGGCAGGGGTCTCTACGAGCAGTACTTC	NA	NA	TRBV19	14	TRBJ2-7
CAISGRTGSSYEQYF	TGTGCCATCAGTGGAAGGACAGGGAGCTCCTACGAGCAGTACTTC	TRBD1	NA	TRBV10-3	15	TRBJ2-7
CASSEYGRAFSNQPQHF	TGTGCCAGCAGTGAATACGGCAGGGCTTTCAGCAATCAGCCCCAGCATTTT	NA	NA	TRBV25-1	17	TRBJ1-5
CASSVTTGTNEQFF	TGTGCCAGCAGCGTAACGACAGGGACTAATGAGCAGTTCTTC	NA	NA	TRBV9	14	TRBJ2-1
CASSLQGRVLGYTF	TGTGCCAGCAGCTTGCAGGGGCGAGTTTTGGGCTACACCTTC	NA	once	TRBV5-4	14	TRBJ1-2
CASRYLAKNIQYF	TGTGCCAGCAGGTACTTAGCCAAAAACATTCAGTACTTC	NA	NA	TRBV2	13	TRBJ2-4
CASGGSVLNTEAFF	TGTGCCAGCGGTGGTTCAGTTCTGAACACTGAAGCTTTCTTT	NA	NA	TRBV2	14	TRBJ1-1
CASSAPRGDGLAKNIQYF	TGTGCCAGCAGTGCCCCCCGAGGAGACGGATTAGCCAAAAACATTCAGTACTTC	NA	once	TRBV2	18	TRBJ2-4
CASSARWGDNQPQHF	TGTGCCAGCAGCGCCAGGTGGGGGGACAATCAGCCCCAGCATTTT	NA	NA	TRBV6-5	15	TRBJ1-5
CASSPQGFAGELFF	TGTGCCAGCAGTCCGCAGGGGTTCGCCGGGGAGCTGTTTTTT	NA	NA	TRBV6-5	14	TRBJ2-2
CASSPAGTRGFGEQFF	TGTGCCAGCTCACCAGCCGGGACCCGCGGTTTCGGTGAGCAGTTCTTC	NA	once	TRBV18	16	TRBJ2-1
CASNPSVAGNTEAFF	TGTGCCAGCAACCCATCGGTCGCAGGTAACACTGAAGCTTTCTTT	NA	NA	TRBV2	15	TRBJ1-1
CASSLIGGIKETQYF	TGTGCCAGCAGTTTAATCGGCGGGATCAAAGAGACCCAGTACTTC	NA	NA	TRBV27	15	TRBJ2-5
CASSSAGGLGYTF	TGTGCCAGCAGCTCCGCAGGAGGGCTTGGCTACACCTTC	NA	NA	TRBV7-9	13	TRBJ1-2
CASSTGTGTAGANVLTF	TGCGCCAGCAGCACCGGGACAGGGACAGCTGGGGCCAACGTCCTGACTTTC	TRBD1	NA	TRBV5-1	17	TRBJ2-6
CASSLGTSGQGEQFF	TGTGCCAGCAGCCTAGGGACTAGCGGCCAGGGAGAGCAGTTCTTC	TRBD2	NA	TRBV7-3	15	TRBJ2-1
CASSIGQNEKLFF	TGTGCCAGTAGTATAGGACAGAATGAAAAACTGTTTTTT	NA	NA	TRBV19	13	TRBJ1-4
CASSPSSLNNEQFF	TGTGCCAGCTCACCGAGCAGCCTAAACAATGAGCAGTTCTTC	NA	NA	TRBV18	14	TRBJ2-1
CATSEGQGRETQYF	TGTGCCACCAGTGAGGGACAGGGTAGGGAGACCCAGTACTTC	TRBD1	NA	TRBV24-1	14	TRBJ2-5
CASSLIDETQYF	TGTGCCAGCAGCTTAATCGACGAGACCCAGTACTTC	NA	NA	TRBV7-2	12	TRBJ2-5
CASSQLGQLSNQPQHF	TGCGCCAGCAGCCAGTTGGGACAGCTAAGCAATCAGCCCCAGCATTTT	TRBD1	NA	TRBV4-1	16	TRBJ1-5